The T cell receptor (beta chain) under discussion was sequenced for a study of T-cell reconstitution after alpha-beta-depleted transplantation in children. The CDR3 sequence is 15 residues long. Germline V lookup: CDR1 DFQATT, CDR2 SNEGSKA (reference sequence). With 4 bases removed from V and 2 bases from J, the gap between germline ends came to 14 bases. The library targeted TCRbeta and was prepared with unique molecular identifiers. In TCRdb, the PCR reads were re-called with MiXCR into one record per CDR3 protein. The sample records about 610,000 distinct CDR3 sequences, roughly a tenth being singletons.

Sequences were derived from PBMCs from the stem cell graft donor, sampled from the stem cell graft. The receptor was derived from a human donor who donated a stem cell graft to a child with acute myeloid leukemia. The genes are TRBV20-1 and TRBJ1-4, with D possibly TRBD1 on 6 matching bases. In nucleotides, the CDR3 is TGCAGTGCTATGGTCCCTACAGGGACTAATGAAAAACTGTTTTTT. Amino acid sequence: CSAMVPTGTNEKLFF.